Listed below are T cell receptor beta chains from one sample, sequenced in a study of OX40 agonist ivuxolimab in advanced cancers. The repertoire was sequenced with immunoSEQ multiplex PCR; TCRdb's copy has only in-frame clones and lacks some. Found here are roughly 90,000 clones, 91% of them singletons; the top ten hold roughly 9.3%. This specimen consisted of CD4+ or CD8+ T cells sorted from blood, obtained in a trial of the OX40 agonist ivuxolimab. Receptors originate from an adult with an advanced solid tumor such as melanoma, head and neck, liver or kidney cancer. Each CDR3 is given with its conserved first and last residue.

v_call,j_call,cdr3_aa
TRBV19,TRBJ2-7,CASSTAWGSSYEQYF
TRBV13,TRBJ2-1,CASSSRSGRNNEQFF
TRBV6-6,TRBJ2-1,CASSYSHGSSHEQFF
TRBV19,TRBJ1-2,CASSPGLNYGYTF
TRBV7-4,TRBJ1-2,CASSFVGGRYGYTF
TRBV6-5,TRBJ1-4,CASSPQGGSEKLFF
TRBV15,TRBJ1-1,CATSRPGQDSNTEAFF
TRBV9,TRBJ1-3,CASSEGEGTVSGNTIYF
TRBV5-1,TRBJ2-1,CATPDLAVYNEQFF
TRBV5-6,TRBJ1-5,CASSLDPFNQPQHF
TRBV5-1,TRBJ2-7,CASSLVTAADEQYF
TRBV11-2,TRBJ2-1,CASSLGGTPNEQFF
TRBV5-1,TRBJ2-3,CASSSSTLTDTQYF
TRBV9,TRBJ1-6,CASSVEQDNSPLHF
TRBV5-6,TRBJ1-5,CASSHGRASNQPQHF
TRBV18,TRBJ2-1,CASSPGTSGTPYYNEQFF
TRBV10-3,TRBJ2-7,CAISGGSLAGAVEQYF
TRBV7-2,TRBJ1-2,CASSLEVAGYGYTF
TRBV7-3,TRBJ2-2,CASSPQGTGELFF
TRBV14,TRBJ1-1,CASSQDGLGKGKAFF
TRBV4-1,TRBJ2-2,CASSQVADANTGELFF
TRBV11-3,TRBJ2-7,CASSLTPGLAYEQYF
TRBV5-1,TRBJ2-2,CASSLSRLAGFVGELFF
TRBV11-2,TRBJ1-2,CTSSLGTGGDYGYTF
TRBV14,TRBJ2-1,CASSQRGVGEQFF
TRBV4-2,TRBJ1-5,CASSRDNSNQPQHF
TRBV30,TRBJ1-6,CAWSGDRRPPGSPLHF
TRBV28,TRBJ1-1,CASRLGGYTEAFF
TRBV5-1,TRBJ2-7,CASSLKLAGIYEQYF
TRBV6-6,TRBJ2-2,CASYDVGNTGELFF
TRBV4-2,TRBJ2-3,CASSQEGLFADTQYF
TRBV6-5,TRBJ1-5,CASSEDRGWGPQHF
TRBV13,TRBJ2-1,CASSETQGVGYNEQFF
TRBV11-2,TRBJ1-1,CASSPYTGEAFF
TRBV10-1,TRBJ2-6,CASSGGTGANVLTF
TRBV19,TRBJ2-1,CASSTWASGWDEQFF
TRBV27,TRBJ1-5,CASRLGGAGSNQPQHF
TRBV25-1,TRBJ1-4,CASSERQGTEKLFF
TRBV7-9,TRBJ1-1,CASSLVGGEMNTEAFF
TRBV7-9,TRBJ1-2,CASSPGQDLTHYGYTF